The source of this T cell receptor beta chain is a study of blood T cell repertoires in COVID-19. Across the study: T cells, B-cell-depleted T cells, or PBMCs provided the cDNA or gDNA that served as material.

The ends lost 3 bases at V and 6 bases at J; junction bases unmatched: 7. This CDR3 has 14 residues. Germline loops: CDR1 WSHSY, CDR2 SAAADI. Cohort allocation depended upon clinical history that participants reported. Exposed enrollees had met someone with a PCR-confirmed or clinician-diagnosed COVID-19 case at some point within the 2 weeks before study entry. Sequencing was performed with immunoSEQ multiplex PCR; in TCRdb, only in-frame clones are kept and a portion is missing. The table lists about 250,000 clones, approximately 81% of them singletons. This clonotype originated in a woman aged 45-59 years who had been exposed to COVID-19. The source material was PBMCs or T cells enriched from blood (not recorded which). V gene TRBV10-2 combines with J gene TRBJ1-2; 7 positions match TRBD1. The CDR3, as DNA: TGCGCCAGCAGTGAAGACAGGGCGGGGAATGGCTACACCTTC. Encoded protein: CASSEDRAGNGYTF.